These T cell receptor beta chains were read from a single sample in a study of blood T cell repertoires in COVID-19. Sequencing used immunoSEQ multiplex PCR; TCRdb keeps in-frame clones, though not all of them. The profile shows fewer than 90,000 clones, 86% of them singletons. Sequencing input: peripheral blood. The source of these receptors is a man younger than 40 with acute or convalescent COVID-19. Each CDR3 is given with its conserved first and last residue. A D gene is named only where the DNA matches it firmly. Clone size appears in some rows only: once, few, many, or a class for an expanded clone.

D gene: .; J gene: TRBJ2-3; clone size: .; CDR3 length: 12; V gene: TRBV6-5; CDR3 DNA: TGTGCCAGCGGATACCGGAGAGGAACGCAGTATTTT; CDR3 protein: CASGYRRGTQYF
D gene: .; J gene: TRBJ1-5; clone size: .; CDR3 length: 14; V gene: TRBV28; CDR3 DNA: TGTGCCAGCAAGACAGGAAAAAGGGGTCAGCCCCAGCATTTT; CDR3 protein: CASKTGKRGQPQHF
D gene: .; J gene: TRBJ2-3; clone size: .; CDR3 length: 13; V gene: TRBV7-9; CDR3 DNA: TGTGCCAGCAGCGACGCCCAAGCGTTTACGCAGTATTTT; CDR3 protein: CASSDAQAFTQYF
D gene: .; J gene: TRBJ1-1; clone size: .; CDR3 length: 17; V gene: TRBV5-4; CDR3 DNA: TGTGCCAGCAGCTTGGGGGCTACGCGGGGGAAGAACACTGAAGCTTTCTTT; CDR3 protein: CASSLGATRGKNTEAFF
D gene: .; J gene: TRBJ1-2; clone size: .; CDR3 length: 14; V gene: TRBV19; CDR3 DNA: TGTGCCAGTAGAACTTTGGGGGCAGGGGTCGGCTACACCTTC; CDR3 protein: CASRTLGAGVGYTF
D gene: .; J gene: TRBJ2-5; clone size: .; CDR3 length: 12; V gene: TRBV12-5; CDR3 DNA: TGTGCTAGTGGTTTAGGGGAAGAGACCCAGTACTTC; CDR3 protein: CASGLGEETQYF
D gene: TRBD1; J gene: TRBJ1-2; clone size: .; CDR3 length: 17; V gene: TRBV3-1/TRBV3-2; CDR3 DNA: TGTGCCAGCAGCCAATTTCTTCCCGGGACAGGGGACTATGGCTACACCTTC; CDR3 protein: CASSQFLPGTGDYGYTF
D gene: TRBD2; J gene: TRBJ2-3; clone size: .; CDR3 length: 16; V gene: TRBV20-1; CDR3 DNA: TGCAGTGCTAGTACGTTGTCGCGGGAGCCGAGAGATACGCAGTATTTT; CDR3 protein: CSASTLSREPRDTQYF
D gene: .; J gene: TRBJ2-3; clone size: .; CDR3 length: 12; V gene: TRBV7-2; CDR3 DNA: TGTGCCAGCAGCTCTTACACAGATACGCAGTATTTT; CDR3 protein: CASSSYTDTQYF
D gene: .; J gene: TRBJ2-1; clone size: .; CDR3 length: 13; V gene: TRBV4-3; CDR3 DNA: TGCGCCAGCAGCCATGGAGGCTACAATGAGCAGTTCTTC; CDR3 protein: CASSHGGYNEQFF
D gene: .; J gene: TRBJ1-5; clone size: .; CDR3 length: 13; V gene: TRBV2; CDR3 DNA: TGTGCCAGCAAAGGGGTCCACGATCAGCCCCAGCATTTT; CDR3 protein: CASKGVHDQPQHF
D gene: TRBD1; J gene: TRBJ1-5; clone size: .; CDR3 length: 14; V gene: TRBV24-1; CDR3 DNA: TGTGCCACCGCGGGACAGGGAGTTTGGCAGCCCCAGCATTTT; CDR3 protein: CATAGQGVWQPQHF
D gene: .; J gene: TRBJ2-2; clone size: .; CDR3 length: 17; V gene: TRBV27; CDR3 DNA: TGTGCCAGCAGTTTAACCTTCGGGACATCGAACACCGGGGAGCTGTTTTTT; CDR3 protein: CASSLTFGTSNTGELFF
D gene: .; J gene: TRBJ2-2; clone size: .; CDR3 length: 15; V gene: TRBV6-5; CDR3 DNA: TGTGCCAGCAGCGCAGGGTCTAGGGGCGCCGGGGAGCTGTTTTTT; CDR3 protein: CASSAGSRGAGELFF
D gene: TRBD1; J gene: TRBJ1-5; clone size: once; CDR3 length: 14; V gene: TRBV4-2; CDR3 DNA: TGTGCCAGCAGACCTACAGGGGGCAGTGAGCTCCAGCATTTT; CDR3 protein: CASRPTGGSELQHF
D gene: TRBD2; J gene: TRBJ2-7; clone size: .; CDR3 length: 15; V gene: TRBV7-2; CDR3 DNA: TGTGCCAGCAGAGAGGTTAGCGGGAGGCCGGGCGAGCAGTACTTC; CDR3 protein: CASREVSGRPGEQYF
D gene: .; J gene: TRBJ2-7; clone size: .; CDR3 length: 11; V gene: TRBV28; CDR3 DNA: TGTGCCAGCTACTCCAGGTACGAGCAGTACTTC; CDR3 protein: CASYSRYEQYF
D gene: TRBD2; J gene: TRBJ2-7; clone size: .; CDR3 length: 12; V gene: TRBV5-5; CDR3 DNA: TGTGCCAGCAGCTTGACTAGCGGGAGGTGGAACTTC; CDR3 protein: CASSLTSGRWNF
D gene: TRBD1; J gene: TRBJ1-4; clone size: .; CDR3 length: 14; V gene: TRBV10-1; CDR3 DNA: TGCGCCAGCAGTGAAGGGACAGGGAGCGAAAAACTGTTTTTT; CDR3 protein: CASSEGTGSEKLFF
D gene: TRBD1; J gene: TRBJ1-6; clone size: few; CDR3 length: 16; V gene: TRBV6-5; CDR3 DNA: TGTGCCAGCAGTTCGGGGACAGGGCTAGGAAATTCACCCCTCCACTTT; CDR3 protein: CASSSGTGLGNSPLHF
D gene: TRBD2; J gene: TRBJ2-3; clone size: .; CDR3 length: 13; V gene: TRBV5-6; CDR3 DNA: TGTGCCAGCACGGGGGGAGTATCAGATACGCAGTATTTT; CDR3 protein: CASTGGVSDTQYF
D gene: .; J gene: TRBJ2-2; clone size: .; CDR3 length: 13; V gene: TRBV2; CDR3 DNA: TGTGCCAGCAGTGAAGTTCTTTCCGGGGAGCTGTTTTTT; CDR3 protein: CASSEVLSGELFF
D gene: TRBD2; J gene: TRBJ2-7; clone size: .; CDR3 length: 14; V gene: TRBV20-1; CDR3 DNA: TGCAGTGCTAGTCCCTCTAGCGGAGATTACGAGCAGTACTTC; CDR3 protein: CSASPSSGDYEQYF
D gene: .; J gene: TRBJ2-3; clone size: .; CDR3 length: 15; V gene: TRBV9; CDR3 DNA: TGTGCCAGCAGCGTAGCAAGCGGTAACACAGATACGCAGTATTTT; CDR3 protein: CASSVASGNTDTQYF
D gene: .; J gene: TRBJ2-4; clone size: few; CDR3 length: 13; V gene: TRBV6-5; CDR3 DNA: TGTGCCAGCTCACGGGGTCCTCAAAACATTCAGTACTTC; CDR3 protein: CASSRGPQNIQYF
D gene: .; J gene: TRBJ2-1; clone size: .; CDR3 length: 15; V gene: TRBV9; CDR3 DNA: TGTGCCAGCAGCGCTCCGGGACTTCCCCCGAATGAGCAGTTCTTC; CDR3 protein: CASSAPGLPPNEQFF
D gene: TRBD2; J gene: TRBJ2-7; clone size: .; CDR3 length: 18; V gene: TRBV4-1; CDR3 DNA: TGCGCCAGCAGCCAAGATCACCCACTAGCGGGAGCTAGGTACGAGCAGTACTTC; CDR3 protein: CASSQDHPLAGARYEQYF
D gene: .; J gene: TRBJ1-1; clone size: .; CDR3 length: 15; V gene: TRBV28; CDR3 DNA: TGTGCCAGCAGTTTAGCCGGGGTAAGGAGCACTGAAGCTTTCTTT; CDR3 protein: CASSLAGVRSTEAFF
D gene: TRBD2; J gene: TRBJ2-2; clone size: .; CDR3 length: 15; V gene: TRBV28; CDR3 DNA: TGTGCCAGCAGTGGCACTAGCGGACCGACCGGGGAGCTGTTTTTT; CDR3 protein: CASSGTSGPTGELFF
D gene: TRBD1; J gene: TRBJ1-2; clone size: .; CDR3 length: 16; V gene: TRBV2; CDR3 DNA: TGTGCCAGCAGTGAAGCGCTTCTGGGGACAGTAAATGGCTACACCTTC; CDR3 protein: CASSEALLGTVNGYTF
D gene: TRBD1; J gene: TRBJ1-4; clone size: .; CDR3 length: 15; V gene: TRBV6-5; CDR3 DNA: TGTGCCAGCAGTTATGACAGGGCAACTAATGAAAAACTGTTTTTT; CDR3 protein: CASSYDRATNEKLFF
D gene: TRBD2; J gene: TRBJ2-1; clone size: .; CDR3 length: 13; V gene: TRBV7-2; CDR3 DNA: TGTGCCAGCAGCGCCGGGAGGCACGTTGAGCAGTTCTTC; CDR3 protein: CASSAGRHVEQFF
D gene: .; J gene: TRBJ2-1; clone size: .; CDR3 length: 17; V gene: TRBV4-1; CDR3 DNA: TGCGCCAGCAGCCAAGAGGTAAGAGGACACTTATACAATGAGCAGTTCTTC; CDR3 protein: CASSQEVRGHLYNEQFF
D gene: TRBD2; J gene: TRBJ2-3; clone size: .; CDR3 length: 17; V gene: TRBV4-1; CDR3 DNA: TGCGCCAGCAGCCAAGATCGGGCTAGCGGGGGGACAGATACGCAGTATTTT; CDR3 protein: CASSQDRASGGTDTQYF
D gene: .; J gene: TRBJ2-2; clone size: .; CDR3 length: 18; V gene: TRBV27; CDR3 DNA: TGTGCCAGCAGTTTATCGCCCCTCATCACAGGGTACACCGGGGAGCTGTTTTTT; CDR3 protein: CASSLSPLITGYTGELFF
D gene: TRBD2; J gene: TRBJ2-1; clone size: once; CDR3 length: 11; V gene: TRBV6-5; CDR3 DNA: TGTGCCGGAAGGCTAGCGGATGAGCAGTTCTTC; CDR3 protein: CAGRLADEQFF
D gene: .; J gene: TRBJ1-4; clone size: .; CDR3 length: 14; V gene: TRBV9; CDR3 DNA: TGTGCCAGCAGCGTATCCGCAACTAATGAAAAACTGTTTTTT; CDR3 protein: CASSVSATNEKLFF
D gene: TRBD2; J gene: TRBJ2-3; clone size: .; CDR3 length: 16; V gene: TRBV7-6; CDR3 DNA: TGTGCCAGCAGCTTTAGACTAGCGGGAGAATCGGATACGCAGTATTTT; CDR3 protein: CASSFRLAGESDTQYF
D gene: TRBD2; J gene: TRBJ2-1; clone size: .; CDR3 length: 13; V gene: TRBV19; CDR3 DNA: TGTGCCAGTACGGGCGGGAGGAGGGGTGAGCAGTTCTTC; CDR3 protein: CASTGGRRGEQFF
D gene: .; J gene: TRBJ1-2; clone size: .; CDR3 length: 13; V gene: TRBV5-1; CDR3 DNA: TGCGCCAGCACCATGTCGGACAGCTATGGCTACACCTTC; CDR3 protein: CASTMSDSYGYTF
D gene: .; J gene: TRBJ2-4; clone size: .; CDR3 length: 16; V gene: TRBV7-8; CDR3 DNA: TGTGCCAGCAGCAAACGGACAGCTTTAGCCAAAAACATTCAGTACTTC; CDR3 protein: CASSKRTALAKNIQYF
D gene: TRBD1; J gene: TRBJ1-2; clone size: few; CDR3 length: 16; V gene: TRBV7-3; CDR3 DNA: TGTGCCAGCAGCCTGACCCCCGGGACAGCAAAAAATGGCTACACCTTC; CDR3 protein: CASSLTPGTAKNGYTF
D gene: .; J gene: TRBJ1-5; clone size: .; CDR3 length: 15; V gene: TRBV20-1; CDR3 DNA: TGCAGTGCTAGTGGGCCACTAGTAGCGGATCAGCCCCAGCATTTT; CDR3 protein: CSASGPLVADQPQHF
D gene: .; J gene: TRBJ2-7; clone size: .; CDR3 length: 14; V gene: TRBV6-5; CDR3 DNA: TGTGCCAGCAGTATGGACAGTGAGGCTTACGAGCAGTACTTC; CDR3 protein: CASSMDSEAYEQYF
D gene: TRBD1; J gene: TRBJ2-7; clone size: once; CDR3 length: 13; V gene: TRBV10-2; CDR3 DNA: TGCGCCAGCATCGACAGGGGGTCCTACGAGCAGTACTTC; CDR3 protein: CASIDRGSYEQYF
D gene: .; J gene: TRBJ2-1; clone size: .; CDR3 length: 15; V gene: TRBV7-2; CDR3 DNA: TGTGCCAGCAGCTTAGTCGGGTCGGCCTACAATGAGCAGTTCTTC; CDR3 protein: CASSLVGSAYNEQFF
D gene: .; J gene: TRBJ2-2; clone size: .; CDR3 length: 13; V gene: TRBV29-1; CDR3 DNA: TGCAGCGTCGGACAGACGAACACCGGGGAGCTGTTTTTT; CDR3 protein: CSVGQTNTGELFF
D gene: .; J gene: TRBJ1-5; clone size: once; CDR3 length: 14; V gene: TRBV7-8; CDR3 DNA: TGTGCCAGCAGCTGGGTTCAGGACAATCAGCCCCAGCATTTT; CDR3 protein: CASSWVQDNQPQHF
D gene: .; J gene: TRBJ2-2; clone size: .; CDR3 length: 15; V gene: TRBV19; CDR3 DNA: TGTGCCGTAAAGACAGGCCCCCGGGCCACCGGGGAGCTGTTTTTT; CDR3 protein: CAVKTGPRATGELFF
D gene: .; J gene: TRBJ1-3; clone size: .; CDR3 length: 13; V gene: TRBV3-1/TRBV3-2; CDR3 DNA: TGTGCCAGCAGCCCCTGGGGCGGAAACACCATATATTTT; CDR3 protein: CASSPWGGNTIYF